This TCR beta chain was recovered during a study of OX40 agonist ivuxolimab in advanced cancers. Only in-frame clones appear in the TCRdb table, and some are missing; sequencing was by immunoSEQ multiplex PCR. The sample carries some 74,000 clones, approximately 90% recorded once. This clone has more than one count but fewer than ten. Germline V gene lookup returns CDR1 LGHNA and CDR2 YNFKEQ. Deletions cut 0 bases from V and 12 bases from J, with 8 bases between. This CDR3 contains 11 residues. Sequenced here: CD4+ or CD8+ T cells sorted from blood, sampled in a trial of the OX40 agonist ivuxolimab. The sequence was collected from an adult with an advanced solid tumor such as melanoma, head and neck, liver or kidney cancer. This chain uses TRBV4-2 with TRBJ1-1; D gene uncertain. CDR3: CASSQEVEPFF. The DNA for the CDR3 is TGTGCCAGCAGCCAAGAGGTTGAGCCTTTCTTT.